A selection of T cell receptor beta chains follows, all from one sample in a study of T cell responses to AZD1222 COVID-19 vaccine. Produced via immunoSEQ multiplex PCR; TCRdb's table is partial and in-frame only. The repertoire consists of 85,000 to 100,000 clones, with around 94% occurring once and the leading ten covering roughly 13%. Sequencing was performed on peripheral blood, taken on day 0 of AZD1222 vaccination. These receptors were obtained from an adult in good health. CDR3s include the opening cysteine and the closing phenylalanine or tryptophan. The D gene is left open where the match is weak. Rows may omit the clone size; those that give it use once, few, many or a size class.

>TRBV2|15|TRBD1|few|TRBJ1-4
TGTGCCAGCAGCAGGCGACAGGGTGTTTGGGAAAAACTGTTTTTT
CASSRRQGVWEKLFF
>TRBV18|16|-|-|TRBJ1-5
TGTGCCAGCTCACCACGCCCCAGGGGCGGCAATCAGCCCCAGCATTTT
CASSPRPRGGNQPQHF
>TRBV6-2/TRBV6-3|14|-|-|TRBJ1-2
TGTGCCAGCAGCCGAGGGGCAGCTAACTATGGCTACACCTTC
CASSRGAANYGYTF
>TRBV4-3|16|-|-|TRBJ2-6
TGCGCCAGCAGCCAGGCCCGGACAGTTGGGGCCAACGTCCTGACTTTC
CASSQARTVGANVLTF
>TRBV5-4|14|TRBD1|once|TRBJ2-5
TGTGCCAGCAGCTCCCGGGACAGGGAAGAGACCCAGTACTTC
CASSSRDREETQYF
>TRBV19|13|-|-|TRBJ1-5
TGTGCCAGTAACCAGAATAGCAATCAGCCCCAGCATTTT
CASNQNSNQPQHF
>TRBV27|13|-|-|TRBJ1-5
TGTGCCAGCAGTTTAGTAGGCAATCAGCCCCAGCATTTT
CASSLVGNQPQHF
>TRBV25-1|14|TRBD1|-|TRBJ1-2
TGTGCCAGCAGTGAAAGGGACAGGGGGTTCGGCTACACCTTC
CASSERDRGFGYTF
>TRBV19|16|-|-|TRBJ1-3
TGTGCCAGTCGTTCAGGGAGCCAAATCTCTGGAAACACCATATATTTT
CASRSGSQISGNTIYF
>TRBV5-6|13|-|once|TRBJ2-7
TGTGCCAGCGGTGGGGCAGGGTCTTACGAGCAGTACTTC
CASGGAGSYEQYF
>TRBV7-2|15|TRBD2|-|TRBJ2-3
TGTGCCAGCAGCCAAGTGAGCGGGACGACAGATACGCAGTATTTT
CASSQVSGTTDTQYF
>TRBV5-5|15|TRBD1|-|TRBJ1-1
TGTGCCAGCTTCGGGGGACAGGTAACGAACACTGAAGCTTTCTTT
CASFGGQVTNTEAFF
>TRBV12-2|15|-|-|TRBJ2-7
TGTGCAAGTCGCTTAGCGTTGGGGAGCTCCTACGAGCAGTACTTC
CASRLALGSSYEQYF
>TRBV7-9|14|-|once|TRBJ1-2
TGTGCCAGCAGCCTCACTGGGGCTAACTATGGCTACACCTTC
CASSLTGANYGYTF
>TRBV6-5|15|TRBD2|-|TRBJ2-1
TGTGCCAGCACGGGACTAGCGGGCTTCTACAATGAGCAGTTCTTC
CASTGLAGFYNEQFF
>TRBV27|14|-|-|TRBJ1-4
TGTGCCAGCAGTTTCGGGCAGGCTAATGAAAAACTGTTTTTT
CASSFGQANEKLFF
>TRBV27|15|-|-|TRBJ1-1
TGTGCCAGCAGTTCGACCCCCGGGGCGAACACTGAAGCTTTCTTT
CASSSTPGANTEAFF
>TRBV6-4|14|TRBD1|-|TRBJ2-5
TGTGCCAGCATTAAGGACAGGGCACAAGAGACCCAGTACTTC
CASIKDRAQETQYF
>TRBV21-1|19|-|-|TRBJ2-3
TGTGCCAGCAGCACCCACCTAGCGGGAGGGCCCTCTAGCACAGATACGCAGTATTTT
CASSTHLAGGPSSTDTQYF
>TRBV9|15|-|-|TRBJ2-3
TGTGCCAGCAGCGTAGGCGTACAGTACACAGATACGCAGTATTTT
CASSVGVQYTDTQYF
>TRBV5-8|19|-|-|TRBJ2-6
TGTGCCAGCAGCCGCGTAGGTGGGGGGGCGCGTTCTGGGGCCAACGTCCTGACTTTC
CASSRVGGGARSGANVLTF
>TRBV5-1|15|-|-|TRBJ2-5
TGCGCCAGCAGCTTGAGTTCGGTTAACGGGGAGACCCAGTACTTC
CASSLSSVNGETQYF
>TRBV24-1|13|-|-|TRBJ2-1
TGTGCCACCGGGAGCGGTTCCTACAATGAGCAGTTCTTC
CATGSGSYNEQFF
>TRBV30|14|-|-|TRBJ1-5
TGTGCCTGGAGTGTATTAAATAGCAATCAGCCCCAGCATTTT
CAWSVLNSNQPQHF
>TRBV5-5|16|-|-|TRBJ1-4
TGTGCCAGCAGCTTACGTCCCGCCGCAACTAATGAAAAACTGTTTTTT
CASSLRPAATNEKLFF
>TRBV14|15|-|-|TRBJ1-4
TGTGCCAGCAGCCAAGACGGGCTCGCCAATGAAAAACTGTTTTTT
CASSQDGLANEKLFF
>TRBV4-1|17|-|-|TRBJ1-1
TGCGCCAGCAGCCAAGATCGTCGTATGACAGCGAACACTGAAGCTTTCTTT
CASSQDRRMTANTEAFF
>TRBV2|11|-|-|TRBJ1-4
TGTGCCAGCAGTGAGAGGACAGAACTGTTTTTT
CASSERTELFF
>TRBV30|13|-|-|TRBJ1-5
TGTGCCTGCGGGTCTCGTAGCAATCAGCCCCAGCATTTT
CACGSRSNQPQHF
>TRBV4-1|13|-|-|TRBJ1-1
TGCGCCAGCAGCCAAGAGGGAGGCACTGAAGCTTTCTTT
CASSQEGGTEAFF
>TRBV3-1/TRBV3-2|15|-|-|TRBJ2-1
TGTGCCAGCAGCCAAGATTTGCCGGGATACAATGAGCAGTTCTTC
CASSQDLPGYNEQFF